The 15 T cell receptor beta chains in this list originate from one sample, sequenced in a study of HIV-infected patients and healthy controls. cDNA was made from roughly 500 ng RNA using alpha and beta constant primers. Using multiplexing indices, alpha and beta chain libraries were generated apart by chain-specific third strand synthesis. One entry per CDR3 protein results from TCRdb running MiXCR on the 5' RACE reads. Altogether around 7,000 distinct CDR3 sequences are present, 8% to 13% being singletons, with the ten largest covering around 20%. Follow-up blood was drawn about 14 weeks, roughly three months, after antiretroviral therapy began. Whole blood was used without fractionation, so all unsorted peripheral T cells were included. This specimen was blood, taken during antiretroviral therapy. The receptor source for this set is an adult with HIV infection.

Within the sample, this clonotype is medium-sized. The chain is built from TRBV20-1 and TRBJ2-6; D possibly corresponds to TRBD2 (5 bases). V was clipped by 0 bases and J by 2 bases, with 8 bases between them. There are 15 residues in the CDR3. Germline CDR1 DFQATT, CDR2 SNEGSKA (reference sequence). The chain's CDR3 is CSAREPGTGANVLTF. The CDR3 DNA is TGCAGTGCTAGAGAACCCGGGACTGGGGCCAACGTCCTGACTTTC.

This clonotype was observed many times. The gene calls are TRBV29-1 and TRBJ2-2, with D possibly TRBD2 on 6 matching bases. The germline V gene has CDR1 SQVTM and CDR2 ANQGSEA. V lost 0 bases to trimming and J lost 7 bases, with 12 bases between them. This CDR3 is built from 14 residues. For the CDR3, the DNA is TGCAGCGTTGAAGACTATGGGGGGAACGGGGAGCTGTTTTTT. It encodes CSVEDYGGNGELFF.

This clonotype was observed at least ten times. The rearrangement uses TRBV18 and TRBJ1-5; unclear D gene. Per the germline V gene, CDR1 is KGHSH and CDR2 is LQKENI. The CDR3 consists of 14 residues. V gave up 3 bases and J gave up 3 bases, with 9 bases separating them. The CDR3 DNA is TGTGCCAGCTCACCCTTACCGAACAATCAGCCCCAGCATTTT. Its translation is CASSPLPNNQPQHF.

This clonotype is categorized as medium-sized. This chain connects TRBV7-8 to TRBJ2-1; D is perhaps TRBD1 or TRBD2 (5 bases each). This CDR3 has 15 amino acids. Germline V lookup: CDR1 SGHVS, CDR2 FQNEAQ. Trimming stripped 5 bases from V and 2 bases from J, with 13 bases between. CDR3 region: CASSPARGPYNEQFF. The CDR3 DNA follows: TGTGCCAGCAGCCCCGCTCGGGGACCCTACAATGAGCAGTTCTTC.

This clonotype was seen just once. The V and J genes are TRBV9 and TRBJ2-2, with D possibly called TRBD1 or TRBD2 (5 bases each). Germline V CDR1 and CDR2: SGDLS, YYNGEE. The CDR3 runs 16 residues. Trimming cost V 1 base and J 0 bases, with 10 bases left between them. The CDR3 DNA reads as TGTGCCAGCAGCGTAAGGGGAGACGCGAACACCGGGGAGCTGTTTTTT. Residues: CASSVRGDANTGELFF.

V usage is TRBV12-3 or TRBV12-4 and J usage is TRBJ1-2; D is perhaps TRBD1 (6 bases). This CDR3 comprises 13 residues. V gave up 6 bases and J gave up 4 bases, with 12 bases separating them. The DNA for the CDR3 is TGTGCCAGCAGCTCAGGGGTTCCCTATGGCTACACCTTC. Amino acid sequence: CASSSGVPYGYTF.

This clonotype counts as medium-sized. CDR3 sequence: CASSSQGYEQYF. In DNA form, the CDR3 reads TGTGCCAGCAGCTCACAGGGCTACGAGCAGTACTTC. The chain employs TRBV6-5 and TRBJ2-7; the D gene is possibly TRBD1 (6 bases). The CDR3 length is 12 residues. Trimming removed 6 bases at V and 3 bases at J, with 9 bases between. Germline values: CDR1 MNHEY, CDR2 SVGAGI.

The sample holds many counts of this clonotype. The chain has TRBV29-1 and TRBJ2-3; 9 bases are shared with TRBD2. The CDR3 runs to 15 residues. Germline CDR1 SQVTM, CDR2 ANQGSEA. The CDR3 here is CSTLAGATSTDTQYF. DNA for the CDR3: TGCAGTACCTTAGCGGGGGCTACATCCACAGATACGCAGTATTTT.

This clonotype is labeled as medium-sized. The chain uses TRBV20-1 and TRBJ1-1; tentatively, D is TRBD1 (5 bases). Germline V lookup: CDR1 DFQATT, CDR2 SNEGSKA (reference sequence). V was clipped by 2 bases and J by 8 bases, with 15 bases between them. CDR3 length equals 13 residues. The CDR3 loop is CSARTSWGTEAFF. The CDR3 nucleotides read TGCAGTGCTAGAACCTCGTGGGGGACGGAAGCTTTCTTT.

This clonotype was seen at least ten times. This chain joins TRBV6-5 and TRBJ2-1, with 10 bases matching TRBD2. This CDR3 contains 14 residues. Germline V gene sequence: CDR1 MNHEY, CDR2 SVGAGI. The V and J ends lost 7 bases and 2 bases, in that order; junction bases with no gene match: 2. The CDR3 loop is CASTSGGTYNEQFF. The CDR3 DNA follows: TGTGCCAGCACTAGCGGGGGTACCTACAATGAGCAGTTCTTC.

This clonotype was observed a few times. The genes are TRBV7-2 and TRBJ2-7; 7 bases are shared with TRBD2. Germline V CDR1 and CDR2: SGHTA, FQGNSA. This CDR3 contains 15 residues. J was trimmed by 2 bases and V by 6 bases; bases with no gene match: 10. CDR3 coding DNA: TGTGCCAGCAGTGCCTACTCGAGCGGGGCCTACGAGCAGTACTTC. Protein product: CASSAYSSGAYEQYF.

This clonotype occurred a few times. The chain employs TRBV4-1 and TRBJ2-2; D unresolved. The CDR3 runs to 16 residues. Per the germline V gene, CDR1 is MGHRA and CDR2 is YSYEKL. Trimming removed 4 bases from V and 2 bases from J, with 14 bases in between. The DNA for the CDR3 is TGCGCCAGCAGCCCCTTGTCAGGCCGTAACACCGGGGAGCTGTTTTTT. Its translation: CASSPLSGRNTGELFF.

The sample holds many counts of this clonotype. The chain links TRBV5-1 to TRBJ2-6; 12 nucleotides agree with TRBD2. Per germline, CDR1 SGHRS and CDR2 YFSETQ. The CDR3 is made up of 19 amino acids. The J segment lost 4 bases and the V segment lost 4 bases, leaving 12 bases of the junction unmatched. The CDR3 sequence: CASSRTSGARRTGANVLTF. CDR3 DNA sequence: TGCGCCAGCAGCCGGACTAGCGGGGCAAGAAGGACGGGGGCCAACGTCCTGACTTTC.

This clonotype is labeled as medium-sized. J is TRBJ2-3 and V is TRBV20-1, with 10 nucleotides matching TRBD2. The CDR3 spans 15 residues. Germline-derived CDR1 and CDR2 are DFQATT and SNEGSKA (reference sequence). Trimming removed 7 bases from V and 11 bases from J; junction bases left unmatched: 18. The CDR3 DNA is TGCAGTGTGCCGCCTAGCGGGGGCACCCCGAGAGGGCAGTATTTT. Translating it yields CSVPPSGGTPRGQYF.

The V call is TRBV7-2, the J call TRBJ2-3; the match to TRBD1 covers 9 bases. Trimming took 10 bases from V and 6 from J; bases not matched to a gene: 14. The CDR3 consists of 15 residues. CDR1 and CDR2 (germline): SGHTA, FQGNSA. The CDR3 DNA reads as TGTGCCATCAAACAGGGGGCCACGGGATCTGATACGCAGTATTTT. Its translation is CAIKQGATGSDTQYF.